This record concerns one TCR beta chain sequence. The antigen remains undetermined. The V gene lost 0 bases and the J gene lost 4 bases, with 25 bases spanning the gap. The CDR3 is 20 amino acids. CDR1 and CDR2 (germline): SGDLS, YYNGEE. The data belong to a study of CD8 T cells in ankylosing spondylitis. Points from the study as a whole: As reported, disease-linked clones showed significant enrichment in matched ankylosing spondylitis synovial fluid. Roughly 8 highly homologous variants made up a TCR beta motif that seemed to typify ankylosing spondylitis blood. Disease-linked clones had a CD8+ phenotype and relatively low frequency in peripheral blood.

Researchers built TCR beta libraries using quantitative 5'-RACE with molecular barcodes. TCRdb reprocessed the 5' RACE reads via MiXCR and lists one record per CDR3 protein. The data hold about 130,000 distinct CDR3 sequences, with roughly 8.8% observed a single time. The J gene is TRBJ1-4, the V gene TRBV9; D is undetermined. The sequenced material came from blood, either unsorted or a sorted T cell fraction (not recorded which). The receptor's source is a male donor with ankylosing spondylitis or in good health (not recorded which). The CDR3 reads CASSVGSRGLSTIVNEKLFF. The CDR3 DNA follows: TGTGCCAGCAGCGTAGGTTCTAGAGGGTTAAGCACCATTGTTAATGAAAAACTGTTTTTT.